The rows below give T cell receptor beta chains drawn from one sample of a study of a mutant IDH1 vaccine in newly diagnosed glioma. TCRdb keeps only in-frame clones here, not all; method: immunoSEQ multiplex PCR. Of some 56,000 clones listed, approximately 91% were seen once; the top ten hold 2% to 3%. The sequencing used PBMCs, collected from a glioma patient treated with radiotherapy, temozolomide or both. The receptors derive from a man aged 45 to 65 with glioma. CDR3s include the opening cysteine and the closing phenylalanine or tryptophan. A D gene is named only where the DNA matches it firmly.

TRBJ2-1 NA TRBV5-4 CASSPGGQEQFF
TRBJ2-7 TRBD1 TRBV5-5 CASSFLPPTGGLDEQYF
TRBJ2-7 TRBD2 TRBV27 CASSLGLAGGRRAAEQYF
TRBJ1-6 TRBD1 TRBV5-1 CASSAIPGQSNSPLHF
TRBJ2-7 TRBD2 TRBV7-2 CASSPVRAGDYEQYF
TRBJ1-3 NA TRBV4-1 CASSQNPAGAGNTIYF
TRBJ2-1 NA TRBV7-2 CASSLWDTNNEQFF
TRBJ1-2 NA TRBV28 CASTPRSYGYTF
TRBJ1-2 NA TRBV11-2 CASSPGGRGSNGYTF
TRBJ2-7 NA TRBV6-5 CASKGQTATYEQYF
TRBJ2-7 NA TRBV7-9 CASSWNQGAGGGRYEQYF